The TCR beta chain described here comes from a study of beta chain features in type 1 diabetes. General study results and limits: PCR, the amplification step, might favor shorter templates, equally in patients and controls. Type 1 diabetes patients had TCRB CDR3s that were shorter (moderately but significantly so) in all four CD4+ subsets.

Every participating donor gave one draw, a heparinised blood sample averaging about 100 mL. Via CD45RO/CCR7/CD25/CD127/CD95/CD27, cells of the CD4+ naive, central memory, regulatory and stem cell-like memory subsets were sorted. Sorted cells reached over 98% purity in every population. A word on this clone: Its matching antigen is unknown.

Trimming shortened V by 4 bases and J by 8 bases, and 18 bases separated the two germline ends. Germline V lookup: CDR1 SGHAT, CDR2 FQNNGV. The CDR3 runs 15 residues. Reverse transcribing all isolated RNA meant expressed TCRB transcripts were sequenced. Libraries were prepared by immunoSEQ multiplex PCR; TCRdb keeps only in-frame clonotypes and omits some of them. The top ten clones hold around 2.5% of a sample with roughly 50,000 clones, around 53% of them seen once. Sample: Tregs from blood. The receptor was isolated from a woman in her thirties or forties with type 1 diabetes. The V and J genes are TRBV11-2 and TRBJ2-1, with D perhaps TRBD1 (5 bases). Written as DNA, the CDR3 is TGTGCCAGCAGCTCACACCTGGGGCAGCCCGATGAGCAGTTCTTC. Amino acid sequence: CASSSHLGQPDEQFF.